This T cell receptor beta chain was profiled in a study of OX40 agonist ivuxolimab in advanced cancers. Study summary: The study gave patients intravenous ivuxolimab at 0.01 to 10 mg/kg every 2 weeks.

The method was immunoSEQ multiplex PCR; TCRdb's version includes in-frame clones alone and lacks a portion of them. This sample yields about 74,000 clones, of which roughly 80% are seen a single time; 2% to 2.5% belongs to the top ten. CDR3 length: 12 amino acids. From germline, CDR1 is SGHNT and CDR2 YYREEE (reference sequence). V lost 3 bases and J lost 10, with 13 bases in between. The rearrangement uses TRBV5-4 and TRBJ1-2, with a possible D match to TRBD1 (5 bases). This material consisted of CD4+ or CD8+ T cells sorted from blood, taken in a trial of the OX40 agonist ivuxolimab. The origin of this receptor is an adult with an advanced solid tumor such as melanoma, head and neck, liver or kidney cancer. In nucleotides, the CDR3 is TGTGCCAGCAGCTCCGGGACCTCGACCTACACCTTC. This codes for CASSSGTSTYTF.